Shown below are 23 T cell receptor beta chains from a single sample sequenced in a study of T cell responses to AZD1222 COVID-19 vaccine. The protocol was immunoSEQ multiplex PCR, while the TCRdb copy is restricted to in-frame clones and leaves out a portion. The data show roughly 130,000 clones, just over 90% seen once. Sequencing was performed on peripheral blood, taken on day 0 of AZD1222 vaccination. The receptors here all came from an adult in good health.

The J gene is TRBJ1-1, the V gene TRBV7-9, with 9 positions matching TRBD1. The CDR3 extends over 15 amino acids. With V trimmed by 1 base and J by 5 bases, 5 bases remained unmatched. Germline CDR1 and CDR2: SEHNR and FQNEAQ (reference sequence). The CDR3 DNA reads TGTGCCAGCAGCTTAGGCGGGACAGGGAAAACTGAAGCTTTCTTT. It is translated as CASSLGGTGKTEAFF.

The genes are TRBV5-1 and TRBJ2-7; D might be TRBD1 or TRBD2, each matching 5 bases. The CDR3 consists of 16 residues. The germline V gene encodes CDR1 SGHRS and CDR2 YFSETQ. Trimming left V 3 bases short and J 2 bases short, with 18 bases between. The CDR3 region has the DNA TGCGCCAGCAGCTCAGGATCCGGGACGGGGACCTACGAGCAGTACTTC. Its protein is CASSSGSGTGTYEQYF.

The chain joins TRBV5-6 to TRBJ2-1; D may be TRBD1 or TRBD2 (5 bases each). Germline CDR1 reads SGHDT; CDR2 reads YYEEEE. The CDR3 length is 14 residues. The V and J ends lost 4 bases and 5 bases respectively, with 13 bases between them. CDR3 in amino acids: CASSIRDRNNEQFF. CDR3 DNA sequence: TGTGCCAGCAGCATCCGGGACCGGAACAATGAGCAGTTCTTC.

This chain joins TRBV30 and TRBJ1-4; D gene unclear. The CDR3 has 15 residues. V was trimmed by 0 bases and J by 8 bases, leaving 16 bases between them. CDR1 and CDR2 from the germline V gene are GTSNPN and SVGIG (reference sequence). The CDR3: CAWSVPRGGIEKLFF. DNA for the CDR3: TGTGCCTGGAGTGTACCACGGGGTGGTATCGAAAAACTGTTTTTT. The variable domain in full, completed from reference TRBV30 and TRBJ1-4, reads SQTIHQWPATLVQPVGSPLSLECTVEGTSNPNLYWYRQAAGRGLQLLFYSVGIGQISSEVPQNLSASRPQDRQFILSSKKLLLSDSGFYLCAWSVPRGGIEKLFFGSGTQLSVL.

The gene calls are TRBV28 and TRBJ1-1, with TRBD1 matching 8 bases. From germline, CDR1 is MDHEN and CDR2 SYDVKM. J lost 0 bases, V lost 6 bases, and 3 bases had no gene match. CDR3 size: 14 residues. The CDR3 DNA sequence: TGTGCCAGCAGCCCGGGACAGGTGAACACTGAAGCTTTCTTT. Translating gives CASSPGQVNTEAFF.

The CDR3: CASSPRTGDYGYTF. In DNA form, the CDR3 reads TGTGCCAGCAGCCCTCGGACAGGGGACTATGGCTACACCTTC. The chain has TRBV5-6 and TRBJ1-2, with TRBD1 matching 9 bases. V lost 4 bases and J lost 3; bases outside the gene matches: 4. Germline V gene data show CDR1 as SGHDT and CDR2 as YYEEEE. The CDR3 is 14 residues long. Combining the CDR3 with reference TRBV5-6 and TRBJ1-2 gives the whole variable domain DAGVTQSPTHLIKTRGQQVTLRCSPKSGHDTVSWYQQALGQGPQFIFQYYEEEERQRGNFPDRFSGHQFPNYSSELNVNALLLGDSALYLCASSPRTGDYGYTFGSGTRLTVV.

This chain's CDR3 is CASSQGTGGQYNEQFF. CDR3 coding DNA: TGCGCCAGCAGCCAAGGGACAGGGGGTCAATACAATGAGCAGTTCTTC. This sequence joins TRBV4-3 and TRBJ2-1; 10 bases line up with TRBD1. The CDR3 runs to 16 residues. The germline V gene has CDR1 LGHNA and CDR2 YSLEER. Unmatched junction bases numbered 4, after V lost 1 base and J lost 4 bases.

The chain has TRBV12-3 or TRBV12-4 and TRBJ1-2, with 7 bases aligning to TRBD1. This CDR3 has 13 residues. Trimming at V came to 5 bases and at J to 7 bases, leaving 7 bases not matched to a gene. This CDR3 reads CASSKLTGFGYTF. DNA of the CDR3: TGTGCCAGCAGTAAGCTGACAGGGTTTGGCTACACCTTC.

The CDR3 loop reads CASSLYGGDGGYTF. The CDR3 region has the DNA TGTGCCAGCAGTTTATATGGGGGGGACGGAGGCTACACCTTC. This chain links TRBV28 with TRBJ1-2, with a possible D match to TRBD1 (5 bases). This CDR3 comprises 14 residues. V lost 1 base and J 8 bases, leaving 14 bases between the germline ends. CDR1 MDHEN and CDR2 SYDVKM come from the germline V gene.

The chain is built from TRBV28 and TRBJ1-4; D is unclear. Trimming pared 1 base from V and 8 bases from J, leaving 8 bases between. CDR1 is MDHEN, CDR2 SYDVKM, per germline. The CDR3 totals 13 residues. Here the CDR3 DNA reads TGTGCCAGCAGTTTATCGGAATTGGAAAAACTGTTTTTT. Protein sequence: CASSLSELEKLFF.

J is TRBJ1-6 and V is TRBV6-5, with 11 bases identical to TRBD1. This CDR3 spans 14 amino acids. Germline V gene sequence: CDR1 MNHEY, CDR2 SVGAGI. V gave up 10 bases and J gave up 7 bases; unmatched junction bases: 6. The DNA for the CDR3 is TGTGCCACCGGGACAGGGGGTGGGAATTCACCCCTCCACTTT. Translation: CATGTGGGNSPLHF.

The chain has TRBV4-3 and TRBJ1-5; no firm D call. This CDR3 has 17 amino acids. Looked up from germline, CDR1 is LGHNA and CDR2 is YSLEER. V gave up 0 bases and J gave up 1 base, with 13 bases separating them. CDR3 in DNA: TGCGCCAGCAGCCAAGATTACCGGGGTGGAAGCAATCAGCCCCAGCATTTT. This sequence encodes CASSQDYRGGSNQPQHF.

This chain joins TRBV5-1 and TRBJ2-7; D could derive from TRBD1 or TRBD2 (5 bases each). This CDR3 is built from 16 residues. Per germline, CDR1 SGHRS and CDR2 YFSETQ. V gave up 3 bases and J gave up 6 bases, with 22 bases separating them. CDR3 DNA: TGCGCCAGCAGCTCAACGACTGGGAAGGGGACCTCCGAGCAGTACTTC. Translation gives CASSSTTGKGTSEQYF.

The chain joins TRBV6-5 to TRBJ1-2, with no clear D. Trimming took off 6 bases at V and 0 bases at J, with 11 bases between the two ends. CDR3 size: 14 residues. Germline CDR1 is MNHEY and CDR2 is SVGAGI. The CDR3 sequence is CASSRPFPNYGYTF. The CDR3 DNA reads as TGTGCCAGCAGCCGCCCGTTCCCTAACTATGGCTACACCTTC.

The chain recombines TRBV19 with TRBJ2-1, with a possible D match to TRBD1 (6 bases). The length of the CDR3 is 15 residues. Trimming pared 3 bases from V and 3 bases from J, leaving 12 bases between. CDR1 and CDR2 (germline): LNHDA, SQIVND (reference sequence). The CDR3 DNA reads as TGTGCCAGTAGTATTTTAGGGGGAAACTACAATGAGCAGTTCTTC. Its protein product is CASSILGGNYNEQFF.

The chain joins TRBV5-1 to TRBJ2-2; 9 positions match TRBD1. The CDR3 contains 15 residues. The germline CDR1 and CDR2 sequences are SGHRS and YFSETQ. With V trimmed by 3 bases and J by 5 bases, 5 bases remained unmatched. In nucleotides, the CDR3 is TGCGCCAGCAGCTGGGGACAGGGATGGACCGGGGAGCTGTTTTTT. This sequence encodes CASSWGQGWTGELFF.

The CDR3, as DNA: TGTGCCAGCAGTTGGGCAGAGGGAACGATGCCCCAGCATTTT. Encoded protein: CASSWAEGTMPQHF. The chain joins TRBV28 to TRBJ1-5; D gene unclear. Looked up from germline, CDR1 is MDHEN and CDR2 is SYDVKM. This CDR3 comprises 14 residues. With 4 bases removed from V and 9 bases from J, the gap between germline ends came to 16 bases.

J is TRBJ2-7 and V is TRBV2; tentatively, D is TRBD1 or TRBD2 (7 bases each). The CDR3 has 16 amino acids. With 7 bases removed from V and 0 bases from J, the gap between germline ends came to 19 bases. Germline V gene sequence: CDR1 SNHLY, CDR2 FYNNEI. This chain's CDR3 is CASIFGGGQSSYEQYF. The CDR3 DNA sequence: TGTGCCAGCATTTTTGGGGGGGGACAGAGCTCCTACGAGCAGTACTTC.

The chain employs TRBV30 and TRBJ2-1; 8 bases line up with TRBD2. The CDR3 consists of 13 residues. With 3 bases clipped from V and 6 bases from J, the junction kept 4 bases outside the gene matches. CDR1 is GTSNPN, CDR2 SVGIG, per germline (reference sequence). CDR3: CAWSGGARNEQFF. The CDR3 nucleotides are TGTGCCTGGAGCGGGGGGGCGCGCAATGAGCAGTTCTTC.

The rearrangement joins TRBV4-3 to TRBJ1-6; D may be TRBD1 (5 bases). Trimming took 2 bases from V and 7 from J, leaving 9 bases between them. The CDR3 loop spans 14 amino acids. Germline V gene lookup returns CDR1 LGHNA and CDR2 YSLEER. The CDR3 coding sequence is TGCGCCAGCAGCCAAACAAGGGGAAATTCACCCCTCCACTTT. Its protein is CASSQTRGNSPLHF.

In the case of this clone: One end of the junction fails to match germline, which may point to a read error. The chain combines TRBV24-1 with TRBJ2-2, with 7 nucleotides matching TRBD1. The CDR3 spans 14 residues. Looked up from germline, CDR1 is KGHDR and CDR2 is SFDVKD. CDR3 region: CATRNEGAGRELFF. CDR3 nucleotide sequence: TGTGCCACTAGAAACGAGGGGGCTGGCAGGGAGTTGTTTTTT.

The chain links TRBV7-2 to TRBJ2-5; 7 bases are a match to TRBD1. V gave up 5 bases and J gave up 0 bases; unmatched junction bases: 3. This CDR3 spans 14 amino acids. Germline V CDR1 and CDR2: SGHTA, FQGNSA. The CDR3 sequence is CASSQTGYQETQYF. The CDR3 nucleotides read TGTGCCAGCAGCCAGACAGGGTACCAAGAGACCCAGTACTTC.

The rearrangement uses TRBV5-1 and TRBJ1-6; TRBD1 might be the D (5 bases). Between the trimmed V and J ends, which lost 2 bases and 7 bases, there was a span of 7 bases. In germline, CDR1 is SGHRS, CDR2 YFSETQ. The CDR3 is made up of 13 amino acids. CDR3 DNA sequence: TGCGCCAGCAGCTTCGAGGGGAATTCACCCCTCCACTTT. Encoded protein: CASSFEGNSPLHF.